One sample yielded the 14 T cell receptor beta chains listed below, sequenced in a study of blood T cell repertoires in COVID-19. The table came from immunoSEQ multiplex PCR; TCRdb's copy has only in-frame clones and leaves some out. The sample lists about 160,000 clones, roughly four fifths seen once, with approximately 9.9% in the top ten. The sequenced material came from peripheral blood. These TCRs come from a man aged 55 to 70 with active or convalescent COVID-19.

This clone was counted a single time. The V and J genes are TRBV24-1 and TRBJ2-3; no definite D call. CDR3 length equals 15 residues. Germline CDR1 is KGHDR and CDR2 is SFDVKD. V shed 0 bases and J shed 2 bases, with 8 bases lying between them. The DNA of the CDR3 is TGTGCCACCAGTGATTTGGGTTCTAACACAGATACGCAGTATTTT. Its protein product is CATSDLGSNTDTQYF.

The chain couples TRBV6-6 to TRBJ2-4; perhaps TRBD1 as D (6 bases). The CDR3 has 12 residues. From germline, CDR1 is MNHNY and CDR2 SVGAGI (reference sequence). Trimming pared 2 bases from V and 8 bases from J, leaving 7 bases between. The CDR3 is CASSYRQDIQYF. The CDR3, as DNA: TGTGCCAGCAGTTACCGACAGGACATTCAGTACTTC.

This chain uses TRBV6-6 with TRBJ2-7; D is undetermined. The CDR3 spans 13 residues. Trimming pared 2 bases from V and 5 bases from J, leaving 10 bases between. Germline loops: CDR1 MNHNY, CDR2 SVGAGI (reference sequence). CDR3 loop: CASSYAQLNEQYF. For the CDR3, the DNA is TGTGCCAGCAGTTACGCACAGCTAAACGAGCAGTACTTC.

This clone was counted a single time. The chain joins TRBV19 to TRBJ1-2; maybe TRBD1 (5 bases). Germline V lookup: CDR1 LNHDA, CDR2 SQIVND (reference sequence). The CDR3 loop spans 13 amino acids. The V and J ends lost 3 bases and 8 bases respectively, with 13 bases between them. CDR3 loop: CASSMWQGNGYTF. The CDR3 nucleotides are TGTGCCAGTAGTATGTGGCAGGGCAACGGCTACACCTTC.

The chain combines TRBV11-2 with TRBJ2-2, with TRBD1 as a possible D gene (7 bases). V lost 0 bases, J lost 6 bases, and 14 bases lay in between. CDR1 and CDR2 from the germline V gene are SGHAT and FQNNGV. This CDR3 comprises 16 residues. CDR3 nucleotide sequence: TGTGCCAGCAGCTTAGATTTGGCAGGGGGGTCCGGGGAGCTGTTTTTT. Translated, it gives CASSLDLAGGSGELFF.

There are a few counts of this clone. J is TRBJ2-3 and V is TRBV7-8; tentative D call: TRBD1 (7 bases). The germline V gene has CDR1 SGHVS and CDR2 FQNEAQ. V gave up 2 bases and J gave up 4 bases, with 13 bases separating them. The CDR3 is 15 amino acids. The CDR3 here is CASSLRSGGPDTQYF. In nucleotides, the CDR3 is TGTGCCAGCAGCTTAAGGTCAGGGGGGCCAGATACGCAGTATTTT.

This chain connects TRBV10-1 to TRBJ2-7; tentatively, D is TRBD1 (6 bases). The CDR3 is 14 amino acids. CDR1 and CDR2 from the germline V gene are WNHNN and SYGVQD (reference sequence). V was shortened by 7 bases and J by 0 bases, with 13 bases between the two germline ends. The CDR3 loop reads CASTKDRLSYEQYF. Here the CDR3 DNA reads TGCGCCAGCACCAAGGACAGACTCTCCTACGAGCAGTACTTC.

This chain links TRBV3-1 (or the pseudogene TRBV3-2) with TRBJ1-1; 7 nucleotides line up with TRBD1. The CDR3 is made up of 14 amino acids. V lost 4 bases, J lost 5 bases, and 7 bases stayed unmatched. CDR1 is LGHDT, CDR2 YNNKEL, per germline (reference sequence). This CDR3 is CASSPRQGWTEAFF. CDR3 DNA: TGTGCCAGCAGCCCCCGACAGGGATGGACTGAAGCTTTCTTT.

The gene calls are TRBV21-1 and TRBJ2-3; the table's D call, TRBD2, has no DNA check behind it. TRBV21-1 is designated a pseudogene. The CDR3 is made up of 14 amino acids. The CDR3: CASSKGGRSDTQYF. Here the CDR3 DNA reads TGTGCCAGCAGCAAAGGCGGGAGGAGTGATACGCAGTATTTT.

The chain employs TRBV4-1 and TRBJ1-2, with D hard to call. Trimming removed 4 bases at V and 4 bases at J, with 13 bases between. The length of the CDR3 is 14 residues. Germline V gives CDR1 MGHRA, CDR2 YSYEKL. The CDR3 reads CASSPMRVSYGYTF. In nucleotides, the CDR3 is TGCGCCAGCAGCCCCATGCGGGTGAGCTATGGCTACACCTTC.

The chain carries TRBV5-1 and TRBJ2-1; 9 nucleotides match TRBD2. The CDR3 totals 17 residues. The ends lost 0 bases at V and 6 bases at J; junction bases unmatched: 10. Germline CDR1 SGHRS, CDR2 YFSETQ. The CDR3 DNA reads as TGCGCCAGCAGCTTGGCAGGGAGCGGGGGGTCATTCAATGAGCAGTTCTTC. This codes for CASSLAGSGGSFNEQFF.

The genes are TRBV7-3 and TRBJ2-3; a possible D gene is TRBD2 (5 bases). V dropped 3 bases and J dropped 4 bases, with 5 bases sitting between them. The CDR3 extends over 12 amino acids. Germline V gives CDR1 SGHTA, CDR2 FQGTGA. The CDR3 DNA is TGTGCCAGCAGCTTCGGGGCAGATACGCAGTATTTT. Translation gives CASSFGADTQYF.

The J gene is TRBJ1-1, the V gene TRBV3-1 (or the pseudogene TRBV3-2); 10 nucleotides line up with TRBD1. This CDR3 is 14 amino acids long. Losses at the gene ends were 2 bases for V and 5 bases for J; bases not matched to a gene: 2. Germline V gives CDR1 LGHDT, CDR2 YNNKEL (reference sequence). CDR3 loop: CASSQLDRGTEAFF. DNA of the CDR3: TGTGCCAGCAGCCAATTGGACAGGGGGACTGAAGCTTTCTTT.

V is TRBV4-1 and J is TRBJ1-1; TRBD1 aligns across 10 bases. Germline V gives CDR1 MGHRA, CDR2 YSYEKL. V was clipped by 8 bases and J by 12 bases; unmatched bases: 9. This CDR3 is built from 12 residues. CDR3 DNA sequence: TGCGCCAGCGGCCGGACAGGGGGATTAACTTTCTTT. Amino acid sequence: CASGRTGGLTFF.